This T cell receptor (beta chain) was sequenced during a study of blood T cells in healthy people across ages. Study-level findings and limits: Higher diversity and more naive CD4+ cells were features of long-lived donors, compared to aged donors.

This clonotype appeared a few times. The antigen is unknown. Healthy Caucasian individuals from Russia aged about 6 to 95 were enrolled as donors. The amount of total RNA extracted per sample was at least 6 micrograms. Primed by a sample-barcoded 5' primer and a J-beta primer mix, a second PCR proceeded for 7 to 11 cycles. TCRdb reanalysed the 5' RACE reads using MiXCR and keeps one entry per CDR3 protein. The sample has around 1.5 million distinct CDR3 sequences; roughly 40% are singletons. This sequence was found in a woman younger than 30 in good health. Sequencing was performed on blood.

The CDR3 DNA reads TGTGCCAGCAGTTACGGACCGATCAATCAGCCCCAGCATTTT. Residues: CASSYGPINQPQHF. The chain combines TRBV6-5 with TRBJ1-5; D is unclear. The V and J ends lost 2 bases and 3 bases respectively, with 8 bases between them. The germline V gene encodes CDR1 MNHEY and CDR2 SVGAGI. The CDR3 has 14 residues.